This T cell receptor (beta chain) was recovered during a study of CD8+CD57+ T cells in acquired aplastic anemia. Genomic DNA templated the TCR beta VDJ and CDR3 profiling. In TCRdb, the reads were re-called with MiXCR into one record per CDR3 protein. The sample lists 150,000 to 200,000 distinct CDR3 sequences; 71% were seen once. An expansion of CD8+CD57+ cells by flow cytometry had been shown in patients chosen for sequencing. The clonotype comes from a human donor with aplastic anemia. Sequenced sample: sorted CD4+, CD8+, or CD8+CD57+ T cells (not recorded which) from PBMCs.

Here the CDR3 DNA reads TGTGCCAGCAGCTTAGCGGGGTTAGTCACCGGGGAGCTGTTTTTT. Encoded protein: CASSLAGLVTGELFF. The chain has TRBV7-2 and TRBJ2-2; D is unclear. Germline values: CDR1 SGHTA, CDR2 FQGNSA. Trimming left V 0 bases short and J 4 bases short, with 9 bases between. CDR3 length equals 15 residues.